This paragraph covers one T cell receptor beta chain sequence. Its antigen is not known. This entry belongs to a study of CD8+CD57+ T cells in acquired aplastic anemia. About the study: DNA per sorted CD4+ or CD8+ sample ranged 0.2 to 27.4 ug, averaging around 3 ug. The average read count for CD4+ cells in healthy donors was roughly 10 million.

Study outcomes and limitations: Between patients and controls, 25 to 30 CD8+ CDR3 sequences were found in common. Patients and healthy controls showed no significant CD8+ Simpson's diversity difference.

Genomic DNA, the template, was used for profiling of the TCR beta VDJ and CDR3. TCRdb re-called the reads with MiXCR, one entry per CDR3 protein. This sample yields 200,000 to 250,000 distinct CDR3 sequences, of which over 60% are seen a single time; 25% to 30% belongs to the top ten. The sample consisted of sorted CD4+, CD8+, or CD8+CD57+ T cells (not recorded which) from PBMCs. This receptor was taken from a human donor in good health.

CDR3: CATSSLLRDPEQYF. In nucleotides, the CDR3 is TGTGCCACCAGCAGCTTACTCCGGGATCCAGAGCAGTACTTC. The J gene is TRBJ2-7, the V gene TRBV15; D may be TRBD2 (5 bases). The V end was cut by 3 bases, the J end by 7 bases, with 16 bases between. CDR1 and CDR2 (germline): LNHNV, YYDKDF (reference sequence). The CDR3 consists of 14 residues.